This T cell receptor (beta chain) was recovered during a study of blood T cell repertoires in COVID-19. TCRdb's copy holds only in-frame clones and misses some; the assay was immunoSEQ multiplex PCR. The repertoire has a few hundred thousand clones, 70% to 90% of them found once; the top ten carry roughly 2%. The CDR3 is made up of 16 amino acids. The receptor was derived from a woman between 50 and 59 years old with acute or convalescent COVID-19. Input material: peripheral blood. The chain carries TRBV21-1 and TRBJ2-2; the D segment call TRBD2 is taken from the table without a DNA check. TRBV21-1 is a pseudogene segment. The DNA for the CDR3 is TGTGCCAGCAGCACACGGACTGGAAGGCCCCCCGGGGAGCTGTTTTTT. It specifies CASSTRTGRPPGELFF.